This TCR beta chain originates from a study of T cell repertoires in cytomegalovirus infection. TCRdb redid the calling of the reads with MiXCR, one entry per CDR3 protein. The table lists fewer than 1,000,000 distinct CDR3 sequences, under 40% of them singletons. This CDR3 has 12 amino acids. J lost 8 bases, V lost 8 bases, and 8 bases had no gene match. Germline-derived CDR1 and CDR2 are MNHEY and SMNVEV (reference sequence). Study-wide points: Cumulative public TCR beta family frequency identified carriers of CMV plus the relevant HLA. Ex vivo, HLA-C-restricted CMV-specific TCR beta clonotypes prevailed over the rest of the response.

Concerning this clonotype itself: What it binds is unknown.

The sequencing used cultured CD8+ T cells from PBMCs, collected from culture after CMV antigen stimulation. The sequence was obtained from a human donor in good health (CMV status not recorded). Some clones in this sample may be carry-over from other donors' samples. J is TRBJ1-2 and V is TRBV27; 7 positions agree with TRBD1. This chain's CDR3 is CASGRTGGGYTF. For the CDR3, the DNA is TGTGCCAGCGGCCGGACAGGCGGAGGCTACACCTTC.